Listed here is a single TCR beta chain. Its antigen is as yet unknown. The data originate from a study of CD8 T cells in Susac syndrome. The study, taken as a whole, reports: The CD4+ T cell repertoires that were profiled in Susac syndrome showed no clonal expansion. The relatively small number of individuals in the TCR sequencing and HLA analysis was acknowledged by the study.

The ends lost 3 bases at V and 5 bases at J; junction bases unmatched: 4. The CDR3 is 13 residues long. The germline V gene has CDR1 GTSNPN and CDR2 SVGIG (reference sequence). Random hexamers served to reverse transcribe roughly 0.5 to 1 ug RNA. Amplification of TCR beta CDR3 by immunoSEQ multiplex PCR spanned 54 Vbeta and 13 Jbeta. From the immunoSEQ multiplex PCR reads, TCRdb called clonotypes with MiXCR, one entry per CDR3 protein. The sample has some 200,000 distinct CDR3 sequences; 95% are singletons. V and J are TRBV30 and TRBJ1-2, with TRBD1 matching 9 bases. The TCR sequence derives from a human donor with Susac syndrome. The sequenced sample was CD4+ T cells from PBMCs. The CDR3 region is CAWSPGQGYGYTF. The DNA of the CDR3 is TGTGCCTGGAGCCCGGGACAGGGATATGGCTACACCTTC.